This T cell receptor (beta chain) stems from a study of blood T cell repertoires in COVID-19. Self-reported history from a screening survey and questionnaire set each donor's cohort. Data came from immunoSEQ multiplex PCR; TCRdb stores just in-frame clones and leaves some out. This table has approximately 200,000 clones, around 87% appearing once. The germline V gene encodes CDR1 LGHDT and CDR2 YNNKEL (reference sequence). V dropped 2 bases and J dropped 1 base, with 12 bases sitting between them. The CDR3 is made up of 16 amino acids. This clonotype was obtained from a woman in her twenties or thirties who had recovered from COVID-19. The chain combines TRBV3-1 (or the pseudogene TRBV3-2) with TRBJ1-5; maybe TRBD1 (6 bases). Input material: PBMCs or T cells enriched from blood (not recorded which). The CDR3 spells CASSQTLGQSNQPQHF. The CDR3 DNA reads TGTGCCAGCAGCCAAACCCTCGGACAGAGCAATCAGCCCCAGCATTTT.